This TCR beta chain comes out of a study of blood T cell repertoires in COVID-19. At the level of the study: The United States, Italy and Spain were the sources of the acute and convalescent COVID-19 samples. Nucleic acid was either cDNA or gDNA, and it came from T cells, B-cell-depleted T cells, or PBMCs.

This clone was recorded once. V dropped 5 bases and J dropped 11 bases, with 17 bases sitting between them. This CDR3 is 13 amino acids long. Germline V CDR1 and CDR2: SNHLY, FYNNEI. Under the authors' procedure: Cell counts per sample came from amplifying reference gene primers. TCRdb keeps only in-frame clones here, not all; method: immunoSEQ multiplex PCR. The DNA was the basis for D and trimming; V, J and clone size are from that table. The repertoire includes around 250,000 clones, around four fifths of them detected once, and approximately 5.4% sits in the top ten. The sequenced sample consisted of peripheral blood. The TCR was taken from a man older than 75 with acute or convalescent COVID-19. J is TRBJ2-3 and V is TRBV2, with D perhaps TRBD1 (6 bases). The CDR3 spells CASSQEDSKLQYF. DNA of the CDR3: TGTGCCAGCAGTCAAGAGGACAGCAAGCTGCAGTATTTT.